The rows below give T cell receptor beta chains drawn from one sample of a study of cytomegalovirus exposure and HLA in healthy donors. The table came from immunoSEQ multiplex PCR; TCRdb's copy has only in-frame clones and leaves some out. The sample records tens of thousands of clones, 65% to 80% being singletons. The sample comprised PBMCs. The receptors were sampled from a woman between 50 and 59 years old in good health and CMV-seropositive. Each CDR3 is given with its conserved first and last residue. Only some rows state a clone size, as once, few, many or a class for expanded clones.

clone size: -
J gene: TRBJ1-3
V gene: TRBV30
CDR3 protein: CAWTGSEWNTIYF

clone size: once
J gene: TRBJ2-5
V gene: TRBV2
CDR3 protein: CASSGTARETQYF

clone size: -
J gene: TRBJ1-1
V gene: TRBV4-2
CDR3 protein: CASSQDLGTAMNTEAFF

clone size: -
J gene: TRBJ1-5
V gene: TRBV28
CDR3 protein: CASSSPWGGPDDQPQHF

clone size: -
J gene: TRBJ1-5
V gene: TRBV19
CDR3 protein: CATRPLGDQPQHF

clone size: -
J gene: TRBJ2-5
V gene: TRBV5-1
CDR3 protein: CASSLGTGGKETQYF

clone size: -
J gene: TRBJ1-2
V gene: TRBV28
CDR3 protein: CALGQGGYGYTF

clone size: -
J gene: TRBJ2-7
V gene: TRBV18
CDR3 protein: CASSPDASVAYEQYF

clone size: -
J gene: TRBJ1-1
V gene: TRBV5-6
CDR3 protein: CASSFAGRMNTEAFF

clone size: -
J gene: -
V gene: TRBV19
CDR3 protein: CASSIVGGAEAYEQYF

clone size: few
J gene: TRBJ2-5
V gene: TRBV29-1
CDR3 protein: CSVDVETQYF

clone size: once
J gene: TRBJ1-2
V gene: TRBV2
CDR3 protein: CASSLEAGERLYGYTF

clone size: -
J gene: TRBJ1-2
V gene: TRBV4-3
CDR3 protein: CASSPLGRGYGYTF

clone size: -
J gene: TRBJ2-7
V gene: TRBV5-1
CDR3 protein: CASSSDNSRQYF

clone size: -
J gene: TRBJ2-1
V gene: TRBV27
CDR3 protein: CASSADRGQGAQFF

clone size: -
J gene: TRBJ1-3
V gene: TRBV6-5
CDR3 protein: CASRNIGTGLGTIYF

clone size: few
J gene: TRBJ1-3
V gene: TRBV6-1
CDR3 protein: CASSEAGTHRQGNTIYF

clone size: -
J gene: TRBJ2-5
V gene: TRBV4-1
CDR3 protein: CASSQGGPGQSTYF

clone size: few
J gene: TRBJ2-7
V gene: TRBV25-1
CDR3 protein: CASSDYQQGPGEQYF

clone size: few
J gene: TRBJ2-5
V gene: TRBV10-1
CDR3 protein: CASSESSPKETQYF

clone size: -
J gene: TRBJ1-5
V gene: TRBV30
CDR3 protein: CAWSVPPGGVQPQHF

clone size: -
J gene: TRBJ2-3
V gene: TRBV5-4
CDR3 protein: CASSPGTTSTDTQYF

clone size: -
J gene: TRBJ2-4
V gene: TRBV5-1
CDR3 protein: CASSFEGRLENIQYF

clone size: -
J gene: TRBJ2-5
V gene: TRBV7-9
CDR3 protein: CASSQQRGQETQYF

clone size: few
J gene: TRBJ2-3
V gene: TRBV27
CDR3 protein: CARHRGRKKDTQYF

clone size: few
J gene: TRBJ2-7
V gene: TRBV7-9
CDR3 protein: CASSLVQGGAYEQYF

clone size: -
J gene: TRBJ2-1
V gene: TRBV5-5
CDR3 protein: CASSLLAGVPYNEQFF

clone size: -
J gene: TRBJ1-2
V gene: TRBV10-3
CDR3 protein: CAGAQGNYGYTF

clone size: once
J gene: TRBJ2-1
V gene: TRBV28
CDR3 protein: CASSSRRQEQFF

clone size: -
J gene: TRBJ2-2
V gene: TRBV6-6
CDR3 protein: CASKPSEYTGELFF

clone size: few
J gene: TRBJ1-1
V gene: TRBV6-6
CDR3 protein: CASSYEGGLAFF

clone size: -
J gene: TRBJ1-1
V gene: TRBV5-8
CDR3 protein: CASGLPERKAFF

clone size: once
J gene: TRBJ1-1
V gene: TRBV28
CDR3 protein: CASSRLGTGWEAFF

clone size: -
J gene: TRBJ1-3
V gene: TRBV5-4
CDR3 protein: CASSVVGRDSGNTIYF

clone size: -
J gene: TRBJ1-5
V gene: TRBV28
CDR3 protein: CASSSNRIYNQPQHF

clone size: -
J gene: TRBJ1-1
V gene: TRBV4-3
CDR3 protein: CASSLAGDSKAFF

clone size: -
J gene: TRBJ2-2
V gene: TRBV7-6
CDR3 protein: CASSVTDMHAELFF

clone size: few
J gene: TRBJ1-5
V gene: TRBV7-2
CDR3 protein: CASSPRTGVGQPQHF

clone size: -
J gene: TRBJ2-3
V gene: TRBV11-3
CDR3 protein: CASSLTGAGTDTQYF

clone size: few
J gene: TRBJ1-6
V gene: TRBV6-1
CDR3 protein: CASSRDRGNSPLHF

clone size: once
J gene: TRBJ1-1
V gene: TRBV6-1
CDR3 protein: CASSAYPTGGRGTEAFF

clone size: -
J gene: TRBJ2-3
V gene: TRBV10-1
CDR3 protein: CASSESTRTPDTQYF

clone size: once
J gene: TRBJ2-7
V gene: TRBV10-3
CDR3 protein: CAISEGDKSNYEQYF

clone size: -
J gene: TRBJ1-5
V gene: TRBV7-2
CDR3 protein: CASSLDTGYPFQPQHF

clone size: -
J gene: TRBJ1-1
V gene: TRBV18
CDR3 protein: CASLTTGMITEAFF

clone size: -
J gene: TRBJ2-7
V gene: TRBV27
CDR3 protein: CASSPGLAVSYEQYF

clone size: -
J gene: TRBJ2-1
V gene: TRBV5-1
CDR3 protein: CASSLRVGAEQFF

clone size: -
J gene: TRBJ1-3
V gene: TRBV11-3
CDR3 protein: CASSLIRSSGNTIYF

clone size: -
J gene: TRBJ2-3
V gene: TRBV11-2
CDR3 protein: CASSLIQARSTDTQYF

clone size: -
J gene: TRBJ1-1
V gene: TRBV2
CDR3 protein: CASSRDSLTEAFF

clone size: -
J gene: TRBJ2-3
V gene: TRBV7-8
CDR3 protein: CASSLYKGGARGTDTQYF

clone size: -
J gene: TRBJ2-2
V gene: TRBV7-3
CDR3 protein: CASSLFNSDTGELFF

clone size: -
J gene: TRBJ2-1
V gene: TRBV6-6
CDR3 protein: CASSYGEKYNEQFF

clone size: once
J gene: TRBJ2-5
V gene: TRBV9
CDR3 protein: CASSVDGRQETQYF

clone size: -
J gene: TRBJ2-1
V gene: TRBV11-2
CDR3 protein: CASSSRGRGIAGSFNEQFF

clone size: -
J gene: TRBJ2-3
V gene: TRBV29-1
CDR3 protein: CSVEFSRGQTSSTDTQYF

clone size: -
J gene: TRBJ2-3
V gene: TRBV5-1
CDR3 protein: CASSLAGLRTDTQYF